This T cell receptor beta chain is from a study of cytomegalovirus exposure and HLA in healthy donors. The CDR3 length is 12 residues. Looked up from germline, CDR1 is SGHAT and CDR2 is FQNNGV. The germline V and J ends were trimmed by 10 bases and 3 bases, with 9 bases remaining between them. Clones were read by immunoSEQ multiplex PCR, and TCRdb kept only the in-frame ones, dropping some. The data contain tens of thousands of clones, 85% to 95% of them singletons. The clonotype comes from a woman younger than 35 in good health and CMV-seronegative. The chain couples TRBV11-2 to TRBJ2-2; D unresolved. Sequenced input: PBMCs. Written as DNA, the CDR3 is TGTGCCACCTCCTACCACACCGGGGAGCTGTTTTTT. Translated, it gives CATSYHTGELFF. Using reference TRBV11-2 and TRBJ2-2 for the parts outside the CDR3, the full variable domain is EAGVAQSPRYKIIEKRQSVAFWCNPISGHATLYWYQQILGQGPKLLIQFQNNGVVDDSQLPKDRFSAERLKGVDSTLKIQPAKLEDSAVYLCATSYHTGELFFGEGSRLTVL.